These 2 T cell receptor beta chains were all obtained from the same sample, sequenced in a study of CD8 T cells in ankylosing spondylitis (dated by TCRdb to about 2017). Library preparation used 5' RACE. Sequencing instrument: Illumina HiSeq 2500. Using fastp at Q25 and MiXCR, TCRdb reprocessed the public reads and kept productive beta chains. Rows with one shared CDR3 protein collapse into an entry with the most common genes and DNA. Within this sample are approximately 150,000 distinct CDR3 sequences, with roughly 44% of them counted one time only. Approximately 14% of the sample lies in the top ten. The specimen sequenced was synovial fluid, either unsorted or a sorted T cell fraction (not recorded which). The source of these receptors is a male donor with ankylosing spondylitis.

This clonotype was seen a few times. V usage is TRBV4-1 and J usage is TRBJ1-3; D is undetermined. Looked up from germline, CDR1 is MGHRA and CDR2 is YSYEKL. Trimming took off 3 bases at V and 0 bases at J, with 9 bases between the two ends. The CDR3 is made up of 15 amino acids. The CDR3 protein is CASSHQPISGNTIYF. For the CDR3, the DNA is TGCGCCAGCAGCCATCAACCGATCTCTGGAAACACCATATATTTT.

This clonotype has at least ten counts. V is TRBV19 and J is TRBJ1-1; D not resolved. The CDR3 covers 15 residues. In germline, CDR1 is LNHDA, CDR2 SQIVND (reference sequence). Trimming left V 4 bases short and J 8 bases short, with 20 bases between. CDR3 sequence (DNA): TGTGCCAGTAGTACGTACCGGGATGCGGTTTCAGAAGCTTTCTTT. Its translation: CASSTYRDAVSEAFF.